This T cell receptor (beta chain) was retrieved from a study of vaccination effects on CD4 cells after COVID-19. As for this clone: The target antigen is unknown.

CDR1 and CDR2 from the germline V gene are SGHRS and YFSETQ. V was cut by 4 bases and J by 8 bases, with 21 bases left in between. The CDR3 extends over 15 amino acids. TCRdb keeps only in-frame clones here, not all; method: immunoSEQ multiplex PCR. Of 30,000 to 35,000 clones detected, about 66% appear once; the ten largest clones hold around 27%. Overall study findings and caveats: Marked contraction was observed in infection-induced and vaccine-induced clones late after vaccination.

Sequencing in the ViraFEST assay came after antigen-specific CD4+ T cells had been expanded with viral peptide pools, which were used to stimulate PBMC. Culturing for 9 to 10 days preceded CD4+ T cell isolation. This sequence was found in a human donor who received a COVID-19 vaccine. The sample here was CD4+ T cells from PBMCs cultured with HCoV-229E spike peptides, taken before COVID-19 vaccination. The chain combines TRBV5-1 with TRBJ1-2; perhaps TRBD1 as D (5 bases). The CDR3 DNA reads TGCGCCAGCAGCGAATCCGGGACCGCATTCAAGGGCTACACCTTC. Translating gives CASSESGTAFKGYTF.